The next 22 T cell receptor beta chains were all read from a single sample in a study of CD8 T cells in ankylosing spondylitis. MiXCR, run by TCRdb on the 5' RACE reads, gives a single entry per CDR3 protein. The sample holds more than 300,000 distinct CDR3 sequences; 9.5% to 13% are singletons and the top ten take about 10%. Sequences were obtained from blood, either unsorted or a sorted T cell fraction (not recorded which). These receptors were collected from a female donor with ankylosing spondylitis or in good health (not recorded which).

This clonotype was seen repeatedly, ten times or more. The chain uses TRBV28 and TRBJ2-7, with 7 bases matching TRBD1. J gave up 2 bases and V 5 bases, and 9 bases lay outside the gene matches. From germline, CDR1 is MDHEN and CDR2 SYDVKM. The CDR3 is 15 amino acids. In DNA, the CDR3 is TGTGCCAGCAGTCCTACGACCGGGACAGCCTACGAGCAGTACTTC. This codes for CASSPTTGTAYEQYF. Together with reference TRBV28 and TRBJ2-7, the CDR3 gives the full variable domain: DVKVTQSSRYLVKRTGEKVFLECVQDMDHENMFWYRQDPGLGLRLIYFSYDVKMKEKGDIPEGYSVSREKKERFSLILESASTNQTSMYLCASSPTTGTAYEQYFGPGTRLTVT.

This clonotype appeared a few times. The chain has TRBV3-1 and TRBJ2-1; the match to TRBD2 covers 8 bases. The V gene end was trimmed by 1 base and the J gene end by 0 bases; junction bases not matched to a gene: 23. Germline V gives CDR1 LGHDT, CDR2 YNNKEL (reference sequence). The CDR3 spans 23 residues. This CDR3 reads CASSQVIRSGSLWARSSYNEQFF. CDR3 DNA: TGTGCCAGCAGCCAAGTTATTCGGAGCGGGAGTCTCTGGGCCCGGAGCTCCTACAATGAGCAGTTCTTC.

CDR3 coding DNA: TGTGCCAGCAGATCCCGACCCGGGACAGGGGGCTACGAGCAGTACTTC. Protein sequence: CASRSRPGTGGYEQYF. The chain has TRBV6-2 or TRBV6-3 and TRBJ2-7; 11 bases align to TRBD1. V dropped 6 bases and J dropped 3; count of bases not matched to a gene: 10. This CDR3 is built from 16 residues. In germline, CDR1 is MNHEY, CDR2 SVGEGT.

The sample holds many counts of this clonotype. This chain uses TRBV20-1 with TRBJ2-4, with D perhaps TRBD1 or TRBD2 (5 bases each). Germline CDR1 and CDR2: DFQATT and SNEGSKA (reference sequence). This CDR3 is 15 amino acids long. Trimming shortened V by 6 bases and J by 8 bases, and 23 bases separated the two germline ends. Here the CDR3 DNA reads TGCAGTGCCCAAAGATGGGGCGGGTTGGAGGACATTCAGTACTTC. Translating it yields CSAQRWGGLEDIQYF.

This clonotype was found many times. The V and J genes are TRBV20-1 and TRBJ2-6; D ambiguous. The CDR3 extends over 16 amino acids. The germline gives CDR1 DFQATT, CDR2 SNEGSKA (reference sequence). Trimming took off 1 base at V and 1 base at J, with 11 bases between the two ends. The CDR3 bases are TGCAGTGCTAGAGGAAGGGCTGGTTCTGGGGCCAACGTCCTGACTTTC. Its protein product is CSARGRAGSGANVLTF.

The sample holds many counts of this clonotype. V gene TRBV29-1 combines with J gene TRBJ2-2; TRBD1 matches at 7 bases. Losses at the gene ends were 4 bases for V and 3 bases for J; bases not matched to a gene: 2. The CDR3 runs 13 residues. Germline CDR1 reads SQVTM; CDR2 reads ANQGSEA. DNA for the CDR3: TGCAGCGTTGGACAGGGATACACCGGGGAGCTGTTTTTT. It is translated as CSVGQGYTGELFF.

This clonotype was detected many times. The chain combines TRBV5-1 with TRBJ2-7; 8 bases match TRBD2. Germline CDR1 and CDR2: SGHRS and YFSETQ. The CDR3 loop spans 15 amino acids. V lost 5 bases to trimming and J lost 5 bases; unmatched junction nucleotides: 12. The CDR3 DNA follows: TGCGCCAGCAGTTTAAGCGGGGGTACTCTAAACGAGCAGTACTTC. This encodes CASSLSGGTLNEQYF.

This clonotype was seen at least ten times. This chain uses TRBV12-3 or TRBV12-4 with TRBJ1-2, with D tentatively TRBD1 (6 bases). V lost 6 bases and J lost 2, with 10 bases in between. This CDR3 spans 13 amino acids. In DNA, the CDR3 is TGTGCCAGCAGCCGTGACAGGAACTATGGCTACACCTTC. It specifies CASSRDRNYGYTF.

This clonotype has at least ten counts. The rearrangement links TRBV5-6 to TRBJ2-5; the match to TRBD1 covers 9 bases. This CDR3 is 13 amino acids long. The junction had 12 bases not matched to a gene; V was cut back by 4 bases and J by 14 bases. CDR1 and CDR2 (germline): SGHDT, YYEEEE. The CDR3 coding sequence is TGTGCCAGCAGCCCACGGACAGGGGCAGACTCTTACTTC. Its protein product is CASSPRTGADSYF.

This clonotype was counted between two and nine times. This sequence joins TRBV2 and TRBJ2-1; no definite D call. V was trimmed by 4 bases and J by 7 bases, leaving 17 bases between them. Per germline, CDR1 SNHLY and CDR2 FYNNEI. The CDR3 spans 15 residues. The chain's CDR3 is CASSAGPGKKNEQFF. CDR3 in DNA: TGTGCCAGCAGTGCCGGGCCTGGGAAAAAGAATGAGCAGTTCTTC. The variable domain in full, with the rest retrieved from reference TRBV2 and TRBJ2-1, is EPEVTQTPSHQVTQMGQEVILRCVPISNHLYFYWYRQILGQKVEFLVSFYNNEISEKSEIFDDQFSVERPDGSNFTLKIRSTKLEDSAMYFCASSAGPGKKNEQFFGPGTRLTVL.

The V call is TRBV7-2, the J call TRBJ1-6, with D uncertain. V was shortened by 3 bases and J by 2 bases, with 8 bases between the two germline ends. CDR1 is SGHTA, CDR2 FQGNSA, per germline. The CDR3 length is 15 residues. CDR3 DNA: TGTGCCAGCAGCTTCTACGAAACCTATAATTCACCCCTCCACTTT. Its protein product is CASSFYETYNSPLHF. Full variable domain (missing parts from reference TRBV7-2 and TRBJ1-6): GAGVSQSPSNKVTEKGKDVELRCDPISGHTALYWYRQSLGQGLEFLIYFQGNSAPDKSGLPSDRFSAERTGGSVSTLTIQRTQQEDSAVYLCASSFYETYNSPLHFGNGTRLTVT.

Many counts were recorded for this clonotype. The chain is built from TRBV28 and TRBJ2-3; the D gene is possibly TRBD2 (6 bases). Germline V gene lookup returns CDR1 MDHEN and CDR2 SYDVKM. The CDR3 loop spans 14 amino acids. V was shortened by 3 bases and J by 7 bases, with 14 bases between the two germline ends. CDR3 sequence (DNA): TGTGCCAGCAGTTTCGGGACCGGGAGAAATACGCAGTATTTT. This translates into CASSFGTGRNTQYF.

On this clonotype itself: One base away lies a much larger clone, so this may be a sequencing read error. The chain carries TRBV10-3 and TRBJ1-1; D is uncertain. Germline lookup yields CDR1 ENHRY and CDR2 SYGVKD. CDR3 length: 13 amino acids. CDR3 sequence reads: CAIRPRSGTESFF. The CDR3, as DNA: TGTGCCATCAGACCACGTTCAGGAACTGAATCTTTCTTT.

This sequence joins TRBV2 and TRBJ1-1; TRBD1 is a possible D gene (5 bases). The CDR3 sequence is 14 residues long. The ends were cut back, 6 bases at V and 4 bases at J, with 15 bases in the middle. Germline values: CDR1 SNHLY, CDR2 FYNNEI. DNA for the CDR3: TGTGCCAGCAGGTGGGGACGAGGCCCCACTGAAGCTTTCTTT. The encoded protein is CASRWGRGPTEAFF. Together with reference TRBV2 and TRBJ1-1, the CDR3 gives the full variable domain: EPEVTQTPSHQVTQMGQEVILRCVPISNHLYFYWYRQILGQKVEFLVSFYNNEISEKSEIFDDQFSVERPDGSNFTLKIRSTKLEDSAMYFCASRWGRGPTEAFFGQGTRLTVV.

This clonotype has more than one count but fewer than ten. The V gene is TRBV7-6, the J gene TRBJ2-3, with 11 bases that match TRBD2. The CDR3 covers 16 residues. The trim removed 5 bases at V and 4 bases at J, leaving 8 bases unmatched. Germline CDR1 reads SGHVS; CDR2 reads FNYEAQ. The CDR3 bases are TGTGCCAGCAGCGCACTAGCGGGAGATGGGGCAGATACGCAGTATTTT. Translating gives CASSALAGDGADTQYF.

This clonotype was counted many times. The rearrangement links TRBV5-1 to TRBJ2-3, with 13 positions matching TRBD2. The CDR3 is 16 amino acids. V shed 4 bases and J 1 base; nucleotides not matched to a gene: 3. The germline CDR1 and CDR2 sequences are SGHRS and YFSETQ. The CDR3 spells CASSPGLAGGTDTQYF. The CDR3, as DNA: TGCGCCAGCAGCCCCGGACTAGCGGGGGGCACAGATACGCAGTATTTT.

This clonotype has ten or more counts. The CDR3 reads CAGSLSGRSDTQYF. The DNA for the CDR3 is TGCGCCGGCTCACTTAGCGGGAGATCAGATACGCAGTATTTT. The genes are TRBV5-1 and TRBJ2-3; 9 bases align to TRBD2. This CDR3 has 14 amino acids. CDR1 and CDR2 (germline): SGHRS, YFSETQ. V gave up 10 bases and J gave up 4 bases; unmatched junction bases: 10.

V gene TRBV30 combines with J gene TRBJ2-1; no reliable D call. Germline V gives CDR1 GTSNPN, CDR2 SVGIG (reference sequence). Trimming took 4 bases from V and 8 from J, leaving 12 bases between them. The CDR3 contains 12 residues. CDR3 in DNA: TGTGCCTGGACGGCCACCTTCCATGAGCAGTTCTTC. Its protein product is CAWTATFHEQFF.

This clonotype was seen many times. V gene TRBV5-1 combines with J gene TRBJ1-1; perhaps TRBD1 as D (5 bases). The germline V gene has CDR1 SGHRS and CDR2 YFSETQ. This CDR3 contains 14 residues. Trimming left V 4 bases short and J 0 bases short, with 10 bases between. The CDR3 is CASSAGGVNTEAFF. CDR3 nucleotides: TGCGCCAGCAGCGCGGGGGGGGTGAACACTGAAGCTTTCTTT. Variable domain in full (rest from reference TRBV5-1 and TRBJ1-1): KAGVTQTPRYLIKTRGQQVTLSCSPISGHRSVSWYQQTPGQGLQFLFEYFSETQRNKGNFPGRFSGRQFSNSRSEMNVSTLELGDSALYLCASSAGGVNTEAFFGQGTRLTVV.

This clonotype has just a few counts. V and J are TRBV5-1 and TRBJ2-2; tentative D call: TRBD1 (6 bases). The germline V gene has CDR1 SGHRS and CDR2 YFSETQ. Trimming pared 6 bases from V and 4 bases from J, leaving 16 bases between. The CDR3 has 15 amino acids. CDR3 coding DNA: TGCGCCAGCACCTACGGCCTGGGGGCCACCGGGGAGCTGTTTTTT. Translation: CASTYGLGATGELFF.

The chain couples TRBV7-9 to TRBJ2-4, with 10 bases aligning to TRBD1. The CDR3 sequence is 15 residues long. Germline V gives CDR1 SEHNR, CDR2 FQNEAQ (reference sequence). V lost 4 bases and J lost 2; bases outside the gene matches: 2. Here the CDR3 DNA reads TGTGCCAGCAGCTGGGACAGGGGTTCCAAAAACATTCAGTACTTC. Amino acids: CASSWDRGSKNIQYF.

This clonotype came up many times. The rearrangement joins TRBV7-2 to TRBJ1-4; D ambiguous. This CDR3 comprises 15 residues. With 2 bases removed from V and 0 bases from J, the gap between germline ends came to 7 bases. The germline V gene has CDR1 SGHTA and CDR2 FQGNSA. The CDR3 spells CASSLRGPTNEKLFF. CDR3 DNA: TGTGCCAGCAGCTTACGTGGGCCAACTAATGAAAAACTGTTTTTT.